This T cell receptor (beta chain) is drawn from a study of human T cells and chemical hapten exposure. Trimming left V 1 base short and J 6 bases short, with 13 bases between. From germline, CDR1 is MGHRA and CDR2 YSYEKL. The CDR3 is 15 amino acids. Whole-study findings and limits: Patch test scores rose with PT1 expanded TCR counts, a positive correlation.

This clonotype was recorded a few times. Its antigen is as yet unknown. Each CDR3 protein is one row after TCRdb ran MiXCR on the RACE reads. The sample carries about 98,000 distinct CDR3 sequences, approximately 11% recorded once. The time point denotes: pre-sensitization, week 0. The treatment is: therapeutic diphenylcyclopropenone sensitization with weekly scalp DPC. This clonotype was sampled from a woman aged 60 to 75 with alopecia areata. Some clones in this sample may be carry-over from other donors' samples. Sequences were derived from whole blood, sampled in connection with sensitization to the hapten diphenylcyclopropenone (DPC). V is TRBV4-1 and J is TRBJ2-1; D uncertain. CDR3 protein: CASSQGNRAVNEQFF. DNA of the CDR3: TGCGCCAGCAGCCAAGGGAATCGGGCCGTCAATGAGCAGTTCTTC.